Listed here are 2 T cell receptor beta chains from one sample, sequenced in a study of CD8 T cells in ankylosing spondylitis. TCRdb re-called the 5' RACE reads through MiXCR, storing one row per CDR3 protein. Of 200,000 to 300,000 distinct CDR3 sequences in the sample, 8% to 9% are singletons; the top ten hold about 5%. Sample: blood, either unsorted or a sorted T cell fraction (not recorded which). These receptors came from a female donor with ankylosing spondylitis or in good health (not recorded which).

This clonotype was observed at least ten times. V usage is TRBV6-1 and J usage is TRBJ1-4; no reliable D call. The CDR3 has 13 amino acids. With 6 bases removed from V and 8 bases from J, the gap between germline ends came to 13 bases. CDR1 MNHNS and CDR2 SASEGT come from the germline V gene. This CDR3 is CASSRSPQEKLFF. For the CDR3, the DNA is TGTGCCAGCAGCAGGAGTCCCCAAGAAAAACTGTTTTTT.

This clonotype was seen repeatedly, ten times or more. CDR3 DNA: TGTGCCAGCAGCACAAATGAGCAGTTCTTC. Its translation is CASSTNEQFF. V gene TRBV7-9 combines with J gene TRBJ2-1; the D is unclear. V gave up 5 bases and J gave up 7 bases, with 3 bases separating them. Germline V CDR1 and CDR2: SEHNR, FQNEAQ (reference sequence). The CDR3 extends over 10 amino acids.